This TCR beta chain is from a study of T-cell reconstitution after alpha-beta-depleted transplantation in children. This clonotype was picked up one time. Antigen specificity is unknown. Preparation of the TCRbeta library was carried out with unique molecular identifiers. TCRdb re-derived calls from the PCR reads in MiXCR, one entry per CDR3 protein. The profile shows about 540,000 distinct CDR3 sequences, roughly 27% of them singletons. Whole-study findings and limits: In patients about two months after transplant, alpha-beta T cells reportedly arose from several hundred expanded graft clones. It was newly produced T cells that mostly accounted for T-cell counts and diversity one year after transplant. It was surviving recipient T cells and thymic progenitors that gave some patients high TCRbeta diversity at day 60.

The CDR3 loop spans 17 amino acids. Germline CDR1 reads KGHSH; CDR2 reads LQKENI. The V and J ends lost 2 bases and 6 bases, in that order; junction bases with no gene match: 11. The genes are TRBV18 and TRBJ2-1; 9 bases match TRBD1. Sequenced material: PBMCs, taken before TCRalphabeta/CD19-depleted stem cell transplant. The source of this sequence is a boy less than two years old with Wiskott-Aldrich syndrome, due to receive a stem cell transplant. The DNA of the CDR3 is TGTGCCAGCTCACCAACCCCGACAGGGGGAAGAGGCAATGAGCAGTTCTTC. Its translation: CASSPTPTGGRGNEQFF.